The next 24 T cell receptor beta chains were all read from a single sample in a study of neurological immune-mediated disorders. Via MiXCR, TCRdb re-called the 5' RACE reads, giving one row per CDR3 protein. Counted here are tens of thousands of distinct CDR3 sequences, 10% to 15% occurring once; the ten biggest clones make up around 13%. Material for sequencing was PBMCs. Receptors were obtained from a woman aged 60 to 75 with HTLV-1-associated myelopathy (HAM/TSP).

The table lists this clonotype with many counts. The CDR3 DNA sequence: TGTGCCACCAGCAGAGTACTAGGGGATCCACAGTACTTC. Translated: CATSRVLGDPQYF. The chain joins TRBV15 to TRBJ2-7, with D perhaps matching TRBD1 or TRBD2 (5 bases each). Germline V CDR1 and CDR2: LNHNV, YYDKDF (reference sequence). The V end lost 1 base, the J end lost 10 bases, and 14 bases lay between the germline ends. The CDR3 runs to 13 residues.

The V gene is TRBV12-3 or TRBV12-4, the J gene TRBJ2-7; 9 nucleotides match TRBD1. The CDR3 has 15 residues. With 6 bases clipped from V and 1 base from J, the junction kept 7 bases outside the gene matches. CDR3 region: CASSPRGTGSYEQYF. CDR3 coding DNA: TGTGCCAGCAGCCCACGCGGGACAGGGTCCTACGAGCAGTACTTC.

In this sample, this clonotype turned up a few times. V is TRBV7-2 and J is TRBJ2-1; weak D call: TRBD1 (8 bases). Germline V gene data show CDR1 as SGHTA and CDR2 as FQGNSA. This CDR3 region has 15 residues. Trimming took 1 base from V and 6 from J, leaving 13 bases between them. The CDR3 reads CASSLGQGRVNEQFF. As DNA, the CDR3 is TGTGCCAGCAGCTTAGGACAGGGGAGGGTCAATGAGCAGTTCTTC.

This clonotype came up many times. The chain carries TRBV4-3 and TRBJ2-7; TRBD1 agrees at 9 bases. Germline CDR1 LGHNA, CDR2 YSLEER. The CDR3 totals 14 residues. V gave up 4 bases and J gave up 7 bases; unmatched junction bases: 8. DNA for the CDR3: TGCGCCAGCAGCCGGGCACAGGGGGCGGGAGAGCAGTACTTC. Translation: CASSRAQGAGEQYF.

The chain recombines TRBV20-1 with TRBJ2-2, with 7 bases lining up with TRBD1. Germline V gene data show CDR1 as DFQATT and CDR2 as SNEGSKA (reference sequence). The CDR3 has 15 residues. V shed 6 bases, J shed 7 bases, and the junction held 14 bases outside the gene matches. CDR3 sequence reads: CSAGGGYGYIGELFF. In nucleotides, the CDR3 is TGCAGTGCAGGGGGCGGGTATGGCTACATCGGGGAGCTGTTTTTT.

This sequence joins TRBV7-9 and TRBJ2-7; 8 bases agree with TRBD1. Germline CDR1 reads SEHNR; CDR2 reads FQNEAQ (reference sequence). V shed 10 bases, J shed 6 bases, and the junction held 11 bases outside the gene matches. The CDR3 totals 13 residues. The CDR3 loop is CATPQDRAGEQYF. For the CDR3, the DNA is TGTGCCACCCCCCAGGACAGGGCCGGCGAGCAGTACTTC.

This clonotype was seen many times. The gene calls are TRBV10-3 and TRBJ2-1; possibly TRBD1 for D (6 bases). The CDR3 extends over 16 amino acids. The germline CDR1 and CDR2 sequences are ENHRY and SYGVKD. The V end lost 3 bases, the J end lost 2 bases, and 14 bases lay between the germline ends. The CDR3 is CAISEKGGGTYNEQFF. CDR3 DNA: TGTGCCATCAGTGAAAAAGGGGGTGGGACCTACAATGAGCAGTTCTTC.

This clonotype occurred many times. J is TRBJ2-3 and V is TRBV20-1, with 9 bases fitting TRBD2. CDR1 is DFQATT and CDR2 is SNEGSKA in the germline V gene (reference sequence). V lost 2 bases, J lost 7 bases, and 16 bases stayed unmatched. There are 17 residues in the CDR3. In DNA form, the CDR3 reads TGCAGTGCTAGACCCCTGAGCGGGGGGCAGAGAGTGTATACGCAGTATTTT. As protein: CSARPLSGGQRVYTQYF.

There are many counts of this clonotype. V usage is TRBV7-2 and J usage is TRBJ1-2; 9 nucleotides line up with TRBD1. This CDR3 region has 14 residues. Germline values: CDR1 SGHTA, CDR2 FQGNSA. V was clipped by 8 bases and J by 2 bases; unmatched bases: 6. The CDR3, as DNA: TGTGCCAGCCAGGCCGACAGGGGGAACTATGGCTACACCTTC. Its translation is CASQADRGNYGYTF.

The sample holds a few counts of this clonotype. The chain links TRBV3-1 to TRBJ1-2; no firm D call. The length of the CDR3 is 14 residues. The germline V and J ends were trimmed by 3 bases and 2 bases, with 10 bases remaining between them. Germline V CDR1 and CDR2: LGHDT, YNNKEL (reference sequence). The CDR3 DNA reads TGTGCCAGCAGCCATCATCTGGGGAACTATGGCTACACCTTC. This sequence encodes CASSHHLGNYGYTF.

This clonotype was counted at least ten times. The chain has TRBV7-9 and TRBJ1-1, with D hard to call. Germline V gives CDR1 SEHNR, CDR2 FQNEAQ (reference sequence). V gave up 2 bases and J gave up 5 bases, with 9 bases separating them. The CDR3 totals 13 residues. The CDR3 here is CASSLYQRTEAFF. The CDR3 coding sequence is TGTGCCAGCAGCTTATATCAGAGAACTGAAGCTTTCTTT.

This clonotype was seen many times. The chain employs TRBV20-1 and TRBJ2-7; no firm D call. Germline CDR1 and CDR2: DFQATT and SNEGSKA (reference sequence). V lost 4 bases to trimming and J lost 6 bases, with 16 bases between them. This CDR3 is 13 amino acids long. The CDR3 region has the DNA TGCAGTGCTATCGGCCCCCACACCCCCGAGCAGTACTTC. This codes for CSAIGPHTPEQYF.

This clonotype has a count of ten or more. The chain uses TRBV20-1 and TRBJ2-1; 9 nucleotides agree with TRBD2. Trimming removed 6 bases from V and 4 bases from J; junction bases left unmatched: 7. Germline lookup yields CDR1 DFQATT and CDR2 SNEGSKA (reference sequence). The CDR3 has 14 amino acids. The CDR3 DNA reads as TGCAGTGCGAACCTAGCGGGGAGGTACAATGAGCAGTTCTTC. Protein product: CSANLAGRYNEQFF.

This clonotype was observed at least ten times. The chain carries TRBV6-6 and TRBJ1-1; 9 nucleotides align to TRBD1. The CDR3 totals 14 residues. Germline CDR1 reads MNHNY; CDR2 reads SVGAGI (reference sequence). J gave up 4 bases and V 8 bases, and 8 bases lay outside the gene matches. For the CDR3, the DNA is TGTGCCAGCTATTGGACAGGGGAATTCACTGAAGCTTTCTTT. Amino acid sequence: CASYWTGEFTEAFF.

V usage is TRBV12-3 or TRBV12-4 and J usage is TRBJ1-1, with a weak D call TRBD1 (5 bases). The CDR3 is 15 residues long. Trimming pared 2 bases from V and 6 bases from J, leaving 16 bases between. CDR3 in amino acids: CASSLPGLEGPEAFF. The CDR3 DNA reads TGTGCCAGCAGTTTACCCGGGCTAGAGGGGCCTGAAGCTTTCTTT.

This clonotype was counted ten times or more. The gene calls are TRBV10-2 and TRBJ2-5; 11 bases agree with TRBD2. The CDR3 extends over 14 amino acids. Germline loops: CDR1 WSHSY, CDR2 SAAADI. Trimming took 3 bases from V and 7 from J; bases not matched to a gene: 4. This chain's CDR3 is CASSEGLAGGTQYF. Here the CDR3 DNA reads TGCGCCAGCAGTGAAGGCCTAGCGGGGGGGACCCAGTACTTC.

V and J are TRBV11-2 and TRBJ2-1, with TRBD2 matching 10 bases. This CDR3 is 13 amino acids long. V gave up 1 base and J gave up 12 bases; unmatched junction bases: 3. CDR1 and CDR2 from the germline V gene are SGHAT and FQNNGV. The CDR3 loop is CASSLGTSGVQFF. The DNA for the CDR3 is TGTGCCAGCAGCTTAGGAACTAGCGGGGTGCAGTTCTTC. Using reference TRBV11-2 and TRBJ2-1 for the parts outside the CDR3, the full variable domain is EAGVAQSPRYKIIEKRQSVAFWCNPISGHATLYWYQQILGQGPKLLIQFQNNGVVDDSQLPKDRFSAERLKGVDSTLKIQPAKLEDSAVYLCASSLGTSGVQFFGPGTRLTVL.

At least ten counts were recorded for this clonotype. CDR3 amino acids: CATERGTVTYEQYF. CDR3 coding DNA: TGTGCCACCGAGCGAGGGACGGTGACCTACGAGCAGTACTTC. V and J are TRBV6-4 and TRBJ2-7; D may correspond to TRBD1 or TRBD2 (5 bases each). Looked up from germline, CDR1 is MRHNA and CDR2 is SNTAGT. The CDR3 is 14 amino acids. V lost 10 bases and J 2 bases, leaving 18 bases between the germline ends.

At least ten counts were recorded for this clonotype. The chain carries TRBV12-3 or TRBV12-4 and TRBJ2-7; 7 bases agree with TRBD1. The junction had 3 bases not matched to a gene; V was cut back by 1 base and J by 0 bases. The CDR3 loop spans 15 amino acids. DNA for the CDR3: TGTGCCAGCAGTTTAGGACAGGGATACTCCTACGAGCAGTACTTC. As protein: CASSLGQGYSYEQYF.

This clonotype counts as medium-sized. The chain couples TRBV12-3 or TRBV12-4 to TRBJ2-2, with 7 positions matching TRBD2. Trimming took 4 bases from V and 1 from J; bases not matched to a gene: 0. The CDR3 has 14 residues. This CDR3 is CASSSSGNTGELFF. The CDR3 DNA follows: TGTGCCAGCAGTTCTAGCGGGAACACCGGGGAGCTGTTTTTT.

This clonotype was recorded at least ten times. This chain uses TRBV5-1 with TRBJ2-1; 11 bases line up with TRBD2. The germline V gene has CDR1 SGHRS and CDR2 YFSETQ. Germline trimming cut 2 bases from V and 7 bases from J; bases unmatched to any gene: 11. The CDR3 has 17 amino acids. CDR3 nucleotides: TGCGCCAGCAGCTTCCCGCTAGCGGGAGGTTCAGCGAATGAGCAGTTCTTC. This encodes CASSFPLAGGSANEQFF.

In this sample, this clonotype turned up many times. The V gene is TRBV7-2, the J gene TRBJ2-7; D gene unclear. This CDR3 contains 13 residues. Between the trimmed V and J ends, which lost 4 bases and 0 bases, there was a span of 7 bases. The germline CDR1 and CDR2 sequences are SGHTA and FQGNSA. The CDR3 loop reads CASSSLISYEQYF. In DNA, the CDR3 is TGTGCCAGCAGCTCCCTTATCTCCTACGAGCAGTACTTC.

This clonotype was counted many times. J is TRBJ1-3 and V is TRBV5-6; possible D gene TRBD1, 5 bases. Germline assignment: CDR1 SGHDT and CDR2 YYEEEE. The CDR3 is 15 residues long. V was shortened by 2 bases and J by 0 bases, with 9 bases between the two germline ends. CDR3 sequence (DNA): TGTGCCAGCAGCTTTGACAGAGCCTCTGGAAACACCATATATTTT. Translation gives CASSFDRASGNTIYF. The full variable domain, with the rest looked up from reference TRBV5-6 and TRBJ1-3, is DAGVTQSPTHLIKTRGQQVTLRCSPKSGHDTVSWYQQALGQGPQFIFQYYEEEERQRGNFPDRFSGHQFPNYSSELNVNALLLGDSALYLCASSFDRASGNTIYFGEGSWLTVV.

This clonotype was picked up many times. The chain employs TRBV6-6 and TRBJ1-5; TRBD1 matches 7 bases. J was trimmed by 3 bases and V by 11 bases; bases with no gene match: 7. CDR3 length: 13 amino acids. The germline CDR1 and CDR2 sequences are MNHNY and SVGAGI (reference sequence). The CDR3 DNA follows: TGTGCCGCTGGGGGACAGCCCAATCAGCCCCAGCATTTT. Translating it yields CAAGGQPNQPQHF.